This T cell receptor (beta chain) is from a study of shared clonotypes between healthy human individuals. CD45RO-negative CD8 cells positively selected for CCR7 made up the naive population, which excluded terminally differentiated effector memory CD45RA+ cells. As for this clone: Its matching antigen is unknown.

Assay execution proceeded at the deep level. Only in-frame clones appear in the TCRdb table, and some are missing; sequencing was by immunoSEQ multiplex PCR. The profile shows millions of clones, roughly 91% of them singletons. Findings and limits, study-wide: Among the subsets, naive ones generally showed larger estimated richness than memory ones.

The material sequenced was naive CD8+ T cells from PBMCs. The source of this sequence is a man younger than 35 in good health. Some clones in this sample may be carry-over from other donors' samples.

CDR3 in DNA: TGTGCCAGCAGTGACATGCCCTATGGCTACACCTTC. Translated, it gives CASSDMPYGYTF. The chain joins TRBV6-1 to TRBJ1-2; D is ambiguous. Trimming took 3 bases from V and 4 from J, leaving 6 bases between them. Germline V CDR1 and CDR2: MNHNS, SASEGT. The CDR3 has 12 residues.